These 19 T cell receptor beta chains were sequenced from one sample in a study of identical twins. Each CDR3 protein is one row after TCRdb ran MiXCR on the 5' RACE reads. The sample consists of about 200,000 distinct CDR3 sequences, roughly a tenth of them appearing once. Sequencing was done on a sample of memory T cells sorted from blood. Receptors originate from a man in his fifties or sixties in good health.

This clonotype was counted between two and nine times. V and J are TRBV5-1 and TRBJ2-7, with D maybe TRBD2 (5 bases). Trimming shortened V by 8 bases and J by 5 bases, and 29 bases separated the two germline ends. This CDR3 has 17 amino acids. Germline CDR1 reads SGHRS; CDR2 reads YFSETQ. CDR3 in amino acids: CASRPGSYLRNVDEQYF. Here the CDR3 DNA reads TGCGCCAGTAGGCCGGGATCTTACCTGCGGAATGTGGACGAGCAGTACTTC. The full variable domain, with the rest looked up from reference TRBV5-1 and TRBJ2-7, is KAGVTQTPRYLIKTRGQQVTLSCSPISGHRSVSWYQQTPGQGLQFLFEYFSETQRNKGNFPGRFSGRQFSNSRSEMNVSTLELGDSALYLCASRPGSYLRNVDEQYFGPGTRLTVT.

The chain carries TRBV4-3 and TRBJ1-2, with a possible D match to TRBD1 (5 bases). The ends were cut back, 2 bases at V and 7 bases at J, with 17 bases in the middle. CDR3 size: 15 residues. Germline CDR1 reads LGHNA; CDR2 reads YSLEER. The CDR3, as DNA: TGCGCCAGCAGCCAAAAAAGGGACCGACTTCGTGGCTACACCTTC. Protein: CASSQKRDRLRGYTF.

This clonotype came up a few times. V and J are TRBV30 and TRBJ2-1, with D uncertain. Germline V gene data show CDR1 as GTSNPN and CDR2 as SVGIG (reference sequence). The CDR3 extends over 12 amino acids. Trimming removed 2 bases at V and 2 bases at J, with 4 bases between. Written as DNA, the CDR3 is TGTGCCTGGAGTAGGACCTACAATGAGCAGTTCTTC. It translates to CAWSRTYNEQFF.

This clonotype was seen a handful of times. The chain uses TRBV7-9 and TRBJ1-2, with no clear D. The V end lost 4 bases, the J end lost 5 bases, and 14 bases lay between the germline ends. From germline, CDR1 is SEHNR and CDR2 FQNEAQ (reference sequence). The CDR3 loop spans 14 amino acids. In DNA form, the CDR3 reads TGTGCCAGCAGCTCGGCCGCCGCCCGGTATGGCTACACCTTC. Its protein product is CASSSAAARYGYTF.

The chain couples TRBV7-8 to TRBJ2-2; D is ambiguous. The ends were cut back, 5 bases at V and 6 bases at J, with 16 bases in the middle. The germline V gene encodes CDR1 SGHVS and CDR2 FQNEAQ. The CDR3 extends over 15 amino acids. The CDR3 loop reads CASSPSSGLAGELFF. The CDR3 DNA is TGTGCCAGCAGCCCATCTTCCGGTCTGGCCGGGGAGCTGTTTTTT. Supplemented by reference TRBV7-8 and TRBJ2-2, the full variable domain reads GAGVSQSPRYKVAKRGQDVALRCDPISGHVSLFWYQQALGQGPEFLTYFQNEAQLDKSGLPSDRFFAERPEGSVSTLKIQRTQQEDSAVYLCASSPSSGLAGELFFGEGSRLTVL.

In its sample, this clonotype was seen many times. V and J are TRBV7-9 and TRBJ2-7, with D uncertain. In germline, CDR1 is SEHNR, CDR2 FQNEAQ (reference sequence). CDR3 size: 14 residues. V lost 0 bases, J lost 5 bases, and 11 bases lay in between. The CDR3, as DNA: TGTGCCAGCAGCTTAGCAGGAAGAACGAACGAGCAGTACTTC. This encodes CASSLAGRTNEQYF.

This clonotype was detected many times. The genes are TRBV3-1 and TRBJ1-6; D is ambiguous. Germline V CDR1 and CDR2: LGHDT, YNNKEL (reference sequence). This CDR3 comprises 17 residues. The V and J ends lost 1 base and 9 bases respectively, with 19 bases between them. CDR3 loop: CASSQGVGRASGSPLHF. Written as DNA, the CDR3 is TGTGCCAGCAGCCAAGGTGTAGGGAGGGCCTCAGGTTCACCCCTCCACTTT.

The CDR3 region is CASSQTSFGETQYF. As DNA, the CDR3 is TGTGCCAGCAGTCAAACTAGTTTCGGAGAGACCCAGTACTTC. The chain links TRBV27 to TRBJ2-5, with D possibly matching TRBD2 (5 bases). CDR3 length: 14 residues. Per the germline V gene, CDR1 is MNHEY and CDR2 is SMNVEV (reference sequence). V was cut by 5 bases and J by 4 bases, with 14 bases left in between.

This clonotype was detected a few times. The chain links TRBV9 to TRBJ2-1; no clear D. The germline V gene encodes CDR1 SGDLS and CDR2 YYNGEE. The CDR3 contains 11 residues. V lost 4 bases to trimming and J lost 8 bases, with 7 bases between them. The CDR3 is CASSREDEQFF. In nucleotides, the CDR3 is TGTGCCAGCAGCCGAGAGGATGAGCAGTTCTTC.

The V and J genes are TRBV2 and TRBJ2-3; a weak D match, TRBD1 (7 bases). The ends were cut back, 7 bases at V and 2 bases at J, with 13 bases in the middle. CDR1 SNHLY and CDR2 FYNNEI come from the germline V gene. The CDR3 consists of 14 residues. CDR3 sequence (DNA): TGTGCCAGCAAGCCAGGGGGGCCCACAGATACGCAGTATTTT. Its translation is CASKPGGPTDTQYF.

There are many counts of this clonotype. The J gene is TRBJ2-1, the V gene TRBV4-2, with 10 bases fitting TRBD1. CDR3 length: 16 amino acids. Losses at the gene ends were 0 bases for V and 3 bases for J; bases not matched to a gene: 2. The germline gives CDR1 LGHNA, CDR2 YNFKEQ. CDR3 amino acids: CASSQEGTGVYNEQFF. The CDR3 region has the DNA TGTGCCAGCAGCCAAGAAGGGACAGGGGTCTACAATGAGCAGTTCTTC.

The gene calls are TRBV6-2 or TRBV6-3 and TRBJ1-6; no clear D. The V gene's germline CDR1 is MNHEY and CDR2 SVGEGT. V dropped 6 bases and J dropped 7 bases, with 16 bases sitting between them. The CDR3 is 15 amino acids. The CDR3 spells CASSQLAPANSPLHF. For the CDR3, the DNA is TGTGCCAGCAGCCAACTGGCGCCAGCAAATTCACCCCTCCACTTT.

This clonotype was counted many times. V and J are TRBV20-1 and TRBJ2-5, with TRBD2 identical over 9 bases. V was pared by 4 bases and J by 3 bases, with 9 bases of the junction left unmatched. This CDR3 has 15 amino acids. Germline values: CDR1 DFQATT, CDR2 SNEGSKA (reference sequence). CDR3 amino acids: CSAKAATSGKETQYF. The CDR3 region has the DNA TGCAGTGCTAAAGCGGCGACTAGCGGAAAAGAGACCCAGTACTTC.

The table lists this clonotype with a few counts. This chain uses TRBV5-8 with TRBJ2-7, with TRBD2 matching 10 bases. This CDR3 spans 13 amino acids. Germline V lookup: CDR1 SGHTS, CDR2 YDEGEE. Losses at the gene ends were 5 bases for V and 4 bases for J; bases not matched to a gene: 3. CDR3 sequence (DNA): TGTGCCAGCAGAATACTAGCGGGATACGAGCAGTACTTC. Its protein is CASRILAGYEQYF.

There are many counts of this clonotype. J is TRBJ2-7 and V is TRBV6-2 or TRBV6-3; no definite D call. CDR1 is MNHEY and CDR2 is SVGEGT in the germline V gene. Trimming removed 7 bases from V and 0 bases from J, with 13 bases in between. This CDR3 is 14 amino acids long. The CDR3: CASTPETASYEQYF. CDR3 in DNA: TGTGCCAGCACCCCAGAGACTGCCTCCTACGAGCAGTACTTC.

The J gene is TRBJ2-3, the V gene TRBV7-9, with TRBD1 as a possible D gene (6 bases). The CDR3 consists of 15 residues. Trimming stripped 1 base from V and 3 bases from J, with 11 bases between. Germline lookup yields CDR1 SEHNR and CDR2 FQNEAQ (reference sequence). The CDR3 coding sequence is TGTGCCAGCAGCTTAGATCTGGGGGCAACAGATACGCAGTATTTT. It codes for CASSLDLGATDTQYF.

This chain links TRBV2 with TRBJ2-3, with unresolved D. CDR1 is SNHLY, CDR2 FYNNEI, per germline. Deletions cut 6 bases from V and 1 base from J, with 8 bases between. CDR3 length: 13 residues. The CDR3 loop reads CASSIARTDTQYF. CDR3 in DNA: TGTGCCAGCAGCATTGCTCGCACAGATACGCAGTATTTT.

A word on this clonotype: A much larger clonotype is one base distant, so this may be a read error. This chain uses TRBV2 with TRBJ2-1; a possible D gene is TRBD2 (5 bases). The CDR3 runs to 11 residues. Trimming took off 4 bases at V and 10 bases at J, with 8 bases between the two ends. Germline V gene data show CDR1 as SNHLY and CDR2 as FYNNEI. CDR3 bases: TGTGCCAGCAGTGGCGGGCACGAGCAGTTCTTC. This encodes CASSGGHEQFF.

This clonotype was detected ten times or more. The chain couples TRBV28 to TRBJ2-1; 13 bases fit TRBD2. The CDR3 is 17 amino acids. CDR1 is MDHEN and CDR2 is SYDVKM in the germline V gene. V lost 4 bases to trimming and J lost 0 bases; unmatched junction nucleotides: 3. The CDR3 coding sequence is TGTGCCAGCAGTTCTCGGACTAGCGGGGGCTCCTACAATGAGCAGTTCTTC. This encodes CASSSRTSGGSYNEQFF.